Shown below are 2 T cell receptor beta chains from a single sample sequenced in a study of T-cell reconstitution after alpha-beta-depleted transplantation in children. The TCRbeta library was prepared with unique molecular identifiers. TCRdb reanalysed the PCR reads using MiXCR and keeps one entry per CDR3 protein. The sample yields some 110,000 distinct CDR3 sequences, about a tenth seen once. The sample in question was PBMCs, obtained before TCRalphabeta/CD19-depleted stem cell transplant. These receptors all come from a boy aged 2 to 10 with acute lymphoblastic leukemia, due to receive a stem cell transplant.

As concerns this clonotype: Just one base apart from a much larger clone, this may be a read error. The rearrangement links TRBV20-1 to TRBJ2-1, with TRBD2 identical over 10 bases. CDR3 length equals 18 residues. Germline values: CDR1 DFQATT, CDR2 SNEGSKA (reference sequence). CDR3 protein: CCARAPRLKREGQGEQFF. The CDR3 coding sequence is TGCTGTGCTAGAGCTCCCCGGTTGAAGCGGGAGGGCCAGGGTGAGCAGTTCTTC.

The table lists this clonotype with many counts. This chain connects TRBV12-3 or TRBV12-4 to TRBJ1-1; D remains unclear. This CDR3 spans 11 amino acids. The V end lost 5 bases, the J end lost 4 bases, and 5 bases lay between the germline ends. CDR3 loop: CASSPGTEAFF. As DNA, the CDR3 is TGTGCCAGCAGTCCGGGCACTGAAGCTTTCTTT.